Here is one T cell receptor (beta chain) with its context. Its antigen is currently unknown. These data belong to a study of OX40 agonist ivuxolimab in advanced cancers. Background on the study: Checkpoint inhibitors had been given previously to under 50% of patients.

Patients were ineligible given autoimmune disease history or systemic immunosuppression. The assay was immunoSEQ multiplex PCR, and TCRdb's table has in-frame clones only and misses some. The table shows tens of thousands of clones, with 75% to 90% occurring only once. Findings and limits, study-wide: Some nonresponders also had low normalized T-cell clonal expansion. Antigen specificity remained undetermined for the expanded peripheral T cells.

This TCR was recovered from an adult with an advanced solid tumor such as melanoma, head and neck, liver or kidney cancer. The material was CD4+ or CD8+ T cells sorted from blood, obtained in a trial of the OX40 agonist ivuxolimab.

The CDR3 is CATSRGDSGGYNEQFF. The CDR3, as DNA: TGTGCCACCAGCAGAGGAGATAGCGGGGGGTACAATGAGCAGTTCTTC. The J gene is TRBJ2-1, the V gene TRBV15, with TRBD2 identical over 10 bases. The CDR3 has 16 amino acids. CDR1 and CDR2 from the germline V gene are LNHNV and YYDKDF (reference sequence). V gave up 1 base and J gave up 4 bases; unmatched junction bases: 4.